This entry describes one TCR beta chain. The data belong to a study of blood T cell repertoires in COVID-19. Overall study context: Both acute and convalescent COVID-19 samples were obtained from the United States, Italy and Spain.

After removal of 3 bases from V and 1 base from J, the junction contained 7 bases not matched to a gene. Germline lookup yields CDR1 SQVTM and CDR2 ANQGSEA. The CDR3 consists of 15 residues. Authors' processing steps: From reference gene primer amplification, estimates of nucleated cell counts were derived. Clones were read by immunoSEQ multiplex PCR, and TCRdb kept only the in-frame ones, dropping some. V and J calls and clone size are those listed in that table; D and trimming were worked out from the DNA. The table lists about 170,000 clones, roughly nine tenths of them singletons. The chain is built from TRBV29-1 and TRBJ2-7; 9 bases fit TRBD2. The sample consisted of peripheral blood. This sequence originates from a woman aged 55-75 years with COVID-19, enrolled during active disease. The chain's CDR3 is CSVEGASGNSYEQYF. The CDR3 DNA sequence: TGCAGCGTTGAGGGGGCTAGCGGGAATTCCTACGAGCAGTACTTC.